One and the same sample provided the 18 T cell receptor beta chains below, sequenced in a study of tumor-infiltrating lymphocytes in primary liver carcinoma. From roughly 21-30 mg of unsorted bulk tissue, DNA and RNA were co-extracted together. The authors made TCR beta cDNA from approximately 490 ng total RNA with a constant-region primer. The TCR beta library was amplified through three nested multiplex PCR rounds in a modified ARM-PCR procedure. Amplification in the first two PCR rounds was performed using TRBV1-TRBV30 forward primers and a C-beta reverse primer for approximately 10 cycles each. TCRdb reanalysed the multiplex PCR reads using MiXCR and keeps one entry per CDR3 protein. The sample has around 20,000 distinct CDR3 sequences, over 70% seen once. Sequencing was done on a sample of liver tumor tissue from sampling region 4. Sample subset: tumor region T4, right-lateral pole. These receptor sequences come from a woman aged 25 to 45 with primary liver carcinoma and hepatitis B virus infection.

A word on this clonotype: One junction end disagrees with the germline gene, perhaps due to a read error. J is TRBJ2-1 and V is TRBV4-3; 7 bases map to TRBD2. CDR3 length: 16 amino acids. Per germline, CDR1 LGHNA and CDR2 YSLEER. The CDR3 is CASSQDWDYAYNEHFF. The CDR3 DNA follows: TGCGCAAGCAGCCAAGATTGGGACTACGCCTACAATGAACATTTCTTC.

As concerns this clonotype: A junction boundary mismatches the germline segment, possibly from a read error. The genes are TRBV4-2 and TRBJ2-2; TRBD1 aligns across 7 bases. The CDR3 sequence is 21 residues long. Germline V gives CDR1 LGHNA, CDR2 YNFKEQ. This CDR3 is CASSQVFFGQEPTRNIGELFF. CDR3 nucleotides: TGTGCCAGCAGCCAAGTATTTTTCGGACAGGAGCCAACAAGGAACATCGGGGAGCTGTTTTTT.

V usage is TRBV12-3 or TRBV12-4 and J usage is TRBJ2-6; 8 bases fit TRBD1. V shed 6 bases, J shed 0 bases, and the junction held 16 bases outside the gene matches. The CDR3 is 20 residues long. The CDR3 here is CASSLKGTTGDRSGANVLTF. CDR3 DNA: TGTGCCAGCAGCTTAAAGGGGACGACAGGGGACCGCTCTGGGGCCAACGTCCTGACTTTC.

The rearrangement links TRBV11-2 to TRBJ1-2; no definite D call. The CDR3 length is 16 residues. The V and J ends lost 2 bases and 6 bases respectively, with 19 bases between them. The germline CDR1 and CDR2 sequences are SGHAT and FQNNGV. CDR3 sequence (DNA): TGTGCCAGCAGCTTAAACCCTCAGACTGTGAATCATGGCTACACCTTC. Its translation is CASSLNPQTVNHGYTF.

As concerns this clonotype: Compared with germline, one end of the junction differs, possibly owing to a read error. This rearrangement joins TRBV7-9 to TRBJ2-2, with D perhaps TRBD2 (5 bases). This CDR3 is built from 12 residues. Per germline, CDR1 SEHNR and CDR2 FQNEAQ (reference sequence). In DNA, the CDR3 is TGTGCCAGCATCTTAGGAACCGGGGAGCTCTTTTTT. This sequence encodes CASILGTGELFF.

This clonotype counts as medium-sized (0.01 to 0.1%). This chain links TRBV6-6 with TRBJ2-6, with 8 bases that match TRBD1. V was clipped by 8 bases and J by 5 bases; unmatched bases: 8. Germline loops: CDR1 MNHNY, CDR2 SVGAGI (reference sequence). The CDR3 sequence is 15 residues long. The CDR3 spells CASFLGQGRANVLTF. The CDR3, as DNA: TGTGCCAGCTTCCTCGGACAGGGTAGGGCCAACGTCCTGACTTTC.

Details on this clonotype: A read error is possible here, since a much larger clone lies one base away. The chain employs TRBV5-4 and TRBJ1-6; D gene uncertain. The V gene's germline CDR1 is SGHNT and CDR2 YYREEE (reference sequence). This CDR3 region has 14 residues. CDR3 in amino acids: CASSLGPYNSHLHF. CDR3 nucleotides: TGTGCCAGCAGCCTCGGGCCGTATAATTCACACCTCCACTTC. The full variable domain, rest sourced from reference TRBV5-4 and TRBJ1-6, is ETGVTQSPTHLIKTRGQQVTLRCSSQSGHNTVSWYQQALGQGPQFIFQYYREEENGRGNFPPRFSGLQFPNYSSELNVNALELDDSALYLCASSLGPYNSHLHFGNGTRLTVT.

The genes are TRBV6-5 and TRBJ2-5; TRBD1 matches 8 bases. Germline V gene lookup returns CDR1 MNHEY and CDR2 SVGAGI. Losses at the gene ends were 6 bases for V and 7 bases for J; bases not matched to a gene: 7. The CDR3 loop spans 13 amino acids. CDR3 nucleotides: TGTGCCAGCAGCAGCGGCAGGGGGCTGACCCAGTACTTC. It translates to CASSSGRGLTQYF.

On this clonotype itself: One end of the junction fails to match germline, which may point to a read error. This chain joins TRBV6-1 and TRBJ2-4, with 10 nucleotides matching TRBD2. The CDR3 runs 19 residues. The germline V gene has CDR1 MNHNS and CDR2 SASEGT. CDR3 loop: CASTRAGGPFVLAKNIQYF. CDR3 coding DNA: TGTGCCAGCACCCGAGCGGGAGGGCCTTTCGTGTTAGCCAAAAACATCCAGTACTTC.

This clonotype is judged medium-sized (0.01 to 0.1%). The genes are TRBV4-3 and TRBJ2-3; 12 positions agree with TRBD2. The V and J ends lost 0 bases and 3 bases, in that order; junction bases with no gene match: 7. The germline V gene encodes CDR1 LGHNA and CDR2 YSLEER. The CDR3 is 18 amino acids. In nucleotides, the CDR3 is TGCGCCAGCAGCCAAGAAGGTCTAGCGGGAGGGCCAACAGATACGCAGTATTTT. It translates to CASSQEGLAGGPTDTQYF.

As concerns this clonotype: An end of the junction does not agree with germline; a read error may underlie this. This chain uses TRBV5-4 with TRBJ1-4; TRBD1 might be the D (5 bases). The germline gives CDR1 SGHNT, CDR2 YYREEE (reference sequence). The CDR3 sequence is 15 residues long. CDR3 protein: CANSFNTGLNEILFF. The CDR3 region has the DNA TGTGCCAACAGCTTCAACACGGGACTTAATGAAATACTGTTTTTT.

This clonotype was picked up a small number of times. The junction departs from the called germline gene at one end, perhaps through a read error. The chain combines TRBV4-3 with TRBJ2-1; no definite D call. This CDR3 region has 14 residues. Germline V lookup: CDR1 LGHNA, CDR2 YSLEER. The chain's CDR3 is CASSHTELVNEQLF. As DNA, the CDR3 is TGTGCCAGCAGCCACACAGAATTGGTCAATGAGCAGCTCTTC.

This clonotype was seen more than once but under ten times. This chain connects TRBV5-6 to TRBJ2-3; 7 bases line up with TRBD1. The CDR3 runs 14 residues. Germline V gene sequence: CDR1 SGHDT, CDR2 YYEEEE. Trimming removed 10 bases from V and 4 bases from J; junction bases left unmatched: 12. The CDR3 loop is CAGSLIRGSDTQYF. For the CDR3, the DNA is TGTGCCGGTAGCTTGATCAGGGGGTCAGATACGCAGTATTTT. The complete variable domain, with remaining parts taken from reference TRBV5-6 and TRBJ2-3, reads DAGVTQSPTHLIKTRGQQVTLRCSPKSGHDTVSWYQQALGQGPQFIFQYYEEEERQRGNFPDRFSGHQFPNYSSELNVNALLLGDSALYLCAGSLIRGSDTQYFGPGTRLTVL.

The chain is built from TRBV5-1 and TRBJ2-3; tentatively, D is TRBD2 (5 bases). This CDR3 has 14 amino acids. Trimming shortened V by 4 bases and J by 12 bases, and 21 bases separated the two germline ends. Germline V gene sequence: CDR1 SGHRS, CDR2 YFSETQ. CDR3 in DNA: TGCGCCAGCAGCCGCCAAAGCGGCACAGATATTCAGTATTTT. Its translation: CASSRQSGTDIQYF.

A remark on this clonotype: One end of the junction fails to match germline, which may point to a read error. The J gene is TRBJ2-2, the V gene TRBV6-5; 8 bases line up with TRBD1. Germline V gives CDR1 MNHEY, CDR2 SVGAGI. This CDR3 contains 15 residues. The CDR3 protein is CASNSRTGFTGELFF. DNA of the CDR3: TGCGCCAGCAATTCGCGGACAGGGTTCACCGGGGAGCTGTTTTTT.

This clonotype was observed at least ten times. The CDR3, as DNA: TGTGCCAGCAGTTTAAACCCAGGGATCGGCTACGAGCAGTACTTC. The encoded protein is CASSLNPGIGYEQYF. The V and J genes are TRBV28 and TRBJ2-7; possible D gene TRBD1, 5 bases. Between the trimmed V and J ends, which lost 2 bases and 3 bases, there was a span of 14 bases. Germline CDR1 MDHEN, CDR2 SYDVKM. The CDR3 spans 15 residues.

With regard to this clonotype: Because the CDR3 is missing its conserved closing phenylalanine or tryptophan, this is likely a read error. The CDR3 here is CASSLKGRTGIRSGANLLTL. In nucleotides, the CDR3 is TGTGCCAGCAGCTTAAAGGGGAGGACAGGGATCCGCTCTGGGGCCAACCTCCTGACTCTC. The chain employs TRBV12-3 or TRBV12-4 and TRBJ2-6; 8 positions agree with TRBD1. CDR3 length equals 20 residues.

Turning to this clonotype: Relative to the germline gene, one junction end is altered; a read error may explain this. This chain links TRBV11-2 with TRBJ1-1, with 12 bases identical to TRBD1. The CDR3 has 20 residues. The germline V gene has CDR1 SGHAT and CDR2 FQNNGV. In nucleotides, the CDR3 is TGCGCCAGCAGCGCATGGGACAGGGGGCGCAAGAGGTGGAGTAACACTGAAGCTTTCTTC. This gives the protein CASSAWDRGRKRWSNTEAFF.